A single T cell receptor (beta chain) is shown here with its context. Its antigen is not identified. Via MiXCR, TCRdb re-called the RT-PCR reads, giving one row per CDR3 protein. Counted here are about 520,000 distinct CDR3 sequences, about 25% occurring once; the ten biggest clones make up around 2%. This CDR3 region has 15 residues. Trimming stripped 0 bases from V and 6 bases from J, with 12 bases between. CDR1 and CDR2 from the germline V gene are LNHNV and YYDKDF (reference sequence). The sample originates from a study of response to subunit inactivated influenza vaccine. Study conclusions and caveats: Researchers suggested that each seasonal influenza vaccination recruits few new T cells.

The specimen comprised CD4+ T cells sorted from PBMCs, sampled 4 to 6 days after vaccination. This chain links TRBV15 with TRBJ2-1; D possibly corresponds to TRBD1 (6 bases). The sequence came from a man aged 45-60 years who received an inactivated influenza vaccine. The CDR3 DNA reads as TGTGCCACCAGCAGAGATTTTGGGGGCACCAATGAGCAGTTCTTC. Its protein product is CATSRDFGGTNEQFF.